This T cell receptor (beta chain) derives from a study of blood T cell repertoires in COVID-19. Turning to the study itself: Spain, Italy and the United States supplied samples that represented acute and convalescent COVID-19. Nucleic acid was either cDNA or gDNA, and it came from T cells, B-cell-depleted T cells, or PBMCs.

Original data processing: It was from reference gene primer amplification that nucleated cell counts were estimated. Here immunoSEQ multiplex PCR was the method, and the copy in TCRdb shows in-frame clones only, minus some. The V and J calls and clone size were taken over from that table, and D and trimming were inferred from the DNA. Here the sample spans approximately 45,000 clones, approximately 90% being singletons. The CDR3 runs to 18 residues. V lost 5 bases and J lost 0; bases outside the gene matches: 13. Germline V CDR1 and CDR2: SGHVS, FQNEAQ. The rearrangement joins TRBV7-8 to TRBJ2-4, with 7 bases fitting TRBD1. The sequence derives from a man between 65 and 85 years old with acute or convalescent COVID-19. Material for sequencing was peripheral blood. CDR3 DNA sequence: TGTGCCAGCAGCCGAGGACAGGCGATATCCCTAGCCAAAAACATTCAGTACTTC. It codes for CASSRGQAISLAKNIQYF.